A selection of T cell receptor beta chains follows, all from one sample in a study of blood T cells in healthy people across ages. TCRdb called the 5' RACE reads again in MiXCR, with one record for every CDR3 protein. The sample contains hundreds of thousands of distinct CDR3 sequences, roughly 50% of which appear only once. The sequenced material came from blood. The receptors were gathered from a man aged 35 to 55 in good health. CDR3s include the opening cysteine and the closing phenylalanine or tryptophan. The order of the fields is clone size, D gene, J gene, V gene, CDR3 protein, CDR3 DNA. The D gene is left open where the match is weak. A row's size may be missing; if present it is once, few, many or a size class.

abundance: NA; d_gene: NA; j_gene: TRBJ2-7; v_gene: TRBV9; CDR3aa: CASSVEGGHSYEQYF; CDR3nt: TGTGCCAGCAGCGTAGAAGGGGGACACTCCTACGAGCAGTACTTC
abundance: NA; d_gene: TRBD2; j_gene: TRBJ2-1; v_gene: TRBV6-4; CDR3aa: CASSTIAGTYNEQFF; CDR3nt: TGTGCCAGCAGTACGATAGCGGGTACTTACAATGAGCAGTTCTTC
abundance: NA; d_gene: NA; j_gene: TRBJ2-5; v_gene: TRBV9; CDR3aa: CASSVRLDGTQYF; CDR3nt: TGTGCCAGCAGCGTACGACTAGACGGGACCCAGTACTTC
abundance: NA; d_gene: NA; j_gene: TRBJ1-6; v_gene: TRBV3-1; CDR3aa: CASSQQPTEGSPLHF; CDR3nt: TGTGCCAGCAGCCAACAGCCGACAGAAGGGTCACCCCTCCACTTT
abundance: few; d_gene: NA; j_gene: TRBJ2-7; v_gene: TRBV11-2; CDR3aa: CASRGGVVLEQYF; CDR3nt: TGTGCCAGCAGAGGAGGGGTGGTGCTCGAGCAGTACTTC
abundance: few; d_gene: TRBD1; j_gene: TRBJ1-5; v_gene: TRBV28; CDR3aa: CASSETGGHGNQPQHF; CDR3nt: TGTGCCAGCAGTGAGACAGGGGGCCATGGCAATCAGCCCCAGCATTTT
abundance: NA; d_gene: NA; j_gene: TRBJ2-5; v_gene: TRBV21-1; CDR3aa: CASSKVGDRSIKQETQYF; CDR3nt: TGTGCCAGCAGCAAAGTAGGGGACAGGAGTATTAAACAAGAGACCCAGTACTTC
abundance: NA; d_gene: NA; j_gene: TRBJ2-5; v_gene: TRBV28; CDR3aa: CASSLYRRKETQYF; CDR3nt: TGTGCCAGCAGTTTGTACCGGAGGAAGGAGACCCAGTACTTC
abundance: once; d_gene: TRBD1; j_gene: TRBJ1-6; v_gene: TRBV9; CDR3aa: CASSETGINSPLHF; CDR3nt: TGTGCCAGCAGCGAGACAGGGATTAATTCACCCCTCCACTTT
abundance: NA; d_gene: NA; j_gene: TRBJ1-4; v_gene: TRBV28; CDR3aa: CASSPRGGAHEKLFF; CDR3nt: TGTGCCAGCAGTCCCCGAGGAGGGGCACATGAAAAACTGTTTTTT
abundance: NA; d_gene: TRBD1; j_gene: TRBJ1-5; v_gene: TRBV6-2/TRBV6-3; CDR3aa: CASSYDWTGAEPQHF; CDR3nt: TGTGCCAGCAGTTACGATTGGACAGGGGCAGAGCCCCAGCATTTT
abundance: NA; d_gene: NA; j_gene: TRBJ2-1; v_gene: TRBV7-9; CDR3aa: CASSFLVWESYNEQFF; CDR3nt: TGTGCCAGCAGCTTCCTAGTGTGGGAGTCTTACAATGAGCAGTTCTTC
abundance: NA; d_gene: NA; j_gene: TRBJ2-5; v_gene: TRBV6-6; CDR3aa: CASRATDGGETQYF; CDR3nt: TGTGCCAGCAGGGCGACGGACGGAGGGGAGACCCAGTACTTC
abundance: NA; d_gene: TRBD2; j_gene: TRBJ2-5; v_gene: TRBV5-1; CDR3aa: CASSWVAGNIQETQYF; CDR3nt: TGCGCCAGCAGCTGGGTAGCGGGGAACATACAAGAGACCCAGTACTTC
abundance: few; d_gene: NA; j_gene: TRBJ2-3; v_gene: TRBV29-1; CDR3aa: CSALDTETDTQYF; CDR3nt: TGCAGCGCCCTGGACACAGAAACAGATACGCAGTATTTT
abundance: few; d_gene: NA; j_gene: TRBJ2-7; v_gene: TRBV7-2; CDR3aa: CASSALRQGTEQYF; CDR3nt: TGTGCCAGCAGCGCCCTACGGCAGGGAACCGAGCAGTACTTC
abundance: few; d_gene: TRBD2; j_gene: TRBJ2-3; v_gene: TRBV20-1; CDR3aa: CSAAAGEGADTQYF; CDR3nt: TGCAGTGCCGCAGCGGGGGAGGGCGCAGATACGCAGTATTTT
abundance: NA; d_gene: NA; j_gene: TRBJ2-5; v_gene: TRBV5-5; CDR3aa: CASSLGPGIQETQYF; CDR3nt: TGTGCCAGCAGCTTGGGTCCGGGTATACAAGAGACCCAGTACTTC
abundance: many; d_gene: NA; j_gene: TRBJ2-5; v_gene: TRBV2; CDR3aa: CASRAQFGWETQYF; CDR3nt: TGTGCCAGCAGAGCCCAGTTTGGGTGGGAGACCCAGTACTTC
abundance: NA; d_gene: NA; j_gene: TRBJ1-2; v_gene: TRBV27; CDR3aa: CASSFGSSYGYTF; CDR3nt: TGTGCCAGCAGTTTTGGGAGTTCCTATGGCTACACCTTC
abundance: NA; d_gene: NA; j_gene: TRBJ1-2; v_gene: TRBV20-1; CDR3aa: CSARGGDYYGYTF; CDR3nt: TGCAGTGCTAGGGGCGGGGATTACTATGGCTACACCTTC
abundance: NA; d_gene: NA; j_gene: TRBJ2-3; v_gene: TRBV29-1; CDR3aa: CSVTTGDTQYF; CDR3nt: TGCAGCGTTACCACAGGGGATACGCAGTATTTT
abundance: NA; d_gene: TRBD1; j_gene: TRBJ1-6; v_gene: TRBV20-1; CDR3aa: CSASSDRDFSISYNSPLHF; CDR3nt: TGCAGTGCTAGTTCGGACAGGGATTTTTCAATCTCCTATAATTCACCCCTCCACTTT
abundance: NA; d_gene: NA; j_gene: TRBJ2-1; v_gene: TRBV19; CDR3aa: CASSISQDSYNEQFF; CDR3nt: TGTGCCAGTAGTATCAGTCAGGACTCCTACAATGAGCAGTTCTTC
abundance: few; d_gene: NA; j_gene: TRBJ1-2; v_gene: TRBV4-2; CDR3aa: CASSQVGVGSGYTF; CDR3nt: TGTGCCAGCAGCCAAGTGGGAGTCGGCAGTGGCTACACCTTC
abundance: NA; d_gene: NA; j_gene: TRBJ2-3; v_gene: TRBV5-1; CDR3aa: CASSLGDRGGDTQYF; CDR3nt: TGCGCCAGCAGCTTGGGGGACCGTGGGGGAGATACGCAGTATTTT
abundance: few; d_gene: TRBD2; j_gene: TRBJ2-1; v_gene: TRBV10-3; CDR3aa: CAIRGLAVVNEQFF; CDR3nt: TGTGCCATCAGAGGACTAGCGGTTGTCAATGAGCAGTTCTTC
abundance: few; d_gene: TRBD1; j_gene: TRBJ2-3; v_gene: TRBV24-1; CDR3aa: CAIKPGTGHGADTQYF; CDR3nt: TGTGCCATCAAACCCGGGACAGGGCACGGAGCAGATACGCAGTATTTT
abundance: few; d_gene: NA; j_gene: TRBJ2-1; v_gene: TRBV5-1; CDR3aa: CASSFRRGSYNEQFF; CDR3nt: TGCGCCAGCAGCTTTCGACGTGGGTCCTACAATGAGCAGTTCTTC
abundance: few; d_gene: NA; j_gene: TRBJ2-1; v_gene: TRBV14; CDR3aa: CASSYTHGPYNEQFF; CDR3nt: TGTGCCAGCAGCTATACCCATGGACCTTACAATGAGCAGTTCTTC
abundance: once; d_gene: NA; j_gene: TRBJ2-7; v_gene: TRBV27; CDR3aa: CASSVGPGYEQYF; CDR3nt: TGTGCCAGCAGTGTGGGGCCGGGCTACGAGCAGTACTTC
abundance: NA; d_gene: TRBD1; j_gene: TRBJ2-5; v_gene: TRBV6-1; CDR3aa: CASSSQGASSETQYF; CDR3nt: TGTGCCAGCAGCTCACAGGGGGCGAGCAGTGAGACCCAGTACTTC
abundance: NA; d_gene: NA; j_gene: TRBJ2-1; v_gene: TRBV5-4; CDR3aa: CASSLDGARAGQFF; CDR3nt: TGTGCCAGCAGCTTGGACGGAGCCAGAGCGGGGCAGTTCTTC
abundance: NA; d_gene: TRBD1; j_gene: TRBJ2-5; v_gene: TRBV12-3/TRBV12-4; CDR3aa: CASSPQGARETQYF; CDR3nt: TGTGCCAGCAGTCCACAGGGGGCGAGGGAGACCCAGTACTTC
abundance: few; d_gene: NA; j_gene: TRBJ2-7; v_gene: TRBV20-1; CDR3aa: CSASREYEQYF; CDR3nt: TGCAGTGCTAGTCGTGAGTACGAGCAGTACTTC
abundance: NA; d_gene: NA; j_gene: TRBJ1-1; v_gene: TRBV12-3/TRBV12-4; CDR3aa: CASTRTLNTEAFF; CDR3nt: TGTGCCAGCACGCGTACCCTGAACACTGAAGCTTTCTTT
abundance: few; d_gene: NA; j_gene: TRBJ2-4; v_gene: TRBV20-1; CDR3aa: CSARDRANGVRYF; CDR3nt: TGCAGTGCTAGAGATCGAGCGAACGGTGTTCGGTACTTC
abundance: once; d_gene: TRBD2; j_gene: TRBJ2-5; v_gene: TRBV29-1; CDR3aa: CSVRRTSGRTQYF; CDR3nt: TGCAGCGTTCGTAGGACTAGCGGGAGGACCCAGTACTTC
abundance: NA; d_gene: NA; j_gene: TRBJ2-4; v_gene: TRBV7-3; CDR3aa: CASSLEGGAPLAKNIQYF; CDR3nt: TGTGCCAGCAGCTTGGAAGGGGGGGCGCCTCTTGCCAAAAACATTCAGTACTTC
abundance: once; d_gene: NA; j_gene: TRBJ1-1; v_gene: TRBV5-1; CDR3aa: CASSLSIGNTEAFF; CDR3nt: TGCGCCAGCAGCTTGAGTATAGGGAACACTGAAGCTTTCTTT
abundance: NA; d_gene: TRBD2; j_gene: TRBJ2-1; v_gene: TRBV5-1; CDR3aa: CASSHSGGAYNEQFF; CDR3nt: TGCGCCAGCAGTCATAGCGGGGGGGCCTACAATGAGCAGTTCTTC
abundance: few; d_gene: TRBD2; j_gene: TRBJ2-5; v_gene: TRBV6-5; CDR3aa: CASSYSGSGGETQYF; CDR3nt: TGTGCCAGCAGTTACTCGGGGAGCGGGGGAGAGACCCAGTACTTC
abundance: few; d_gene: TRBD2; j_gene: TRBJ2-3; v_gene: TRBV7-3; CDR3aa: CASSPSLAGGRDTQYF; CDR3nt: TGTGCCAGCAGCCCCTCACTAGCGGGGGGTAGGGATACGCAGTATTTT